The 21 T cell receptor beta chains in this list originate from one sample, sequenced in a study of preoperative IRX-2 immunotherapy in early breast cancer. TCRdb keeps only in-frame clones here, not all; method: immunoSEQ multiplex PCR. Among some 25,000 clones listed, 80% to 90% were seen once. Stated treatment: preoperative locoregional IRX-2 cytokine immunotherapy. The input for sequencing was tumor tissue, taken after IRX-2 immunotherapy. All receptors come from a human donor with breast cancer.

This chain's CDR3 is CASSLVGSGYTF. The CDR3 nucleotides are TGCGCCAGCAGCTTAGTCGGGTCTGGCTACACCTTC. The chain is built from TRBV5-1 and TRBJ1-2; no definite D call. The CDR3 length is 12 residues. The germline gives CDR1 SGHRS, CDR2 YFSETQ. Deletions cut 2 bases from V and 7 bases from J, with 9 bases between. Full variable domain (rest looked up from reference TRBV5-1 and TRBJ1-2): KAGVTQTPRYLIKTRGQQVTLSCSPISGHRSVSWYQQTPGQGLQFLFEYFSETQRNKGNFPGRFSGRQFSNSRSEMNVSTLELGDSALYLCASSLVGSGYTFGSGTRLTVV.

This rearrangement joins TRBV12-5 to TRBJ1-5; possible D gene TRBD1, 6 bases. Germline CDR1 and CDR2: LGHNT and FRNRAP. V lost 5 bases and J 4 bases, leaving 15 bases between the germline ends. The CDR3 loop spans 15 amino acids. As DNA, the CDR3 is TGTGCTAGTGGTCCTCGAGGGGGTAAAAATCAGCCCCAGCATTTT. This codes for CASGPRGGKNQPQHF.

The V call is TRBV29-1, the J call TRBJ2-7; D is possibly TRBD2 (6 bases). Trimming stripped 6 bases from V and 5 bases from J, with 14 bases between. The CDR3 spans 12 residues. Germline V lookup: CDR1 SQVTM, CDR2 ANQGSEA. The CDR3 region has the DNA TGCAGCGTGACTACGGGGAGGCACGAGCAGTACTTC. It codes for CSVTTGRHEQYF.

V gene TRBV10-2 combines with J gene TRBJ1-1; D uncertain. The germline gives CDR1 WSHSY, CDR2 SAAADI. This CDR3 contains 15 residues. V gave up 4 bases and J gave up 0 bases, with 12 bases separating them. CDR3 sequence: CASSGFGIMNTEAFF. DNA of the CDR3: TGCGCCAGCAGTGGGTTTGGAATCATGAACACTGAAGCTTTCTTT.

The chain combines TRBV4-3 with TRBJ1-1; D remains ambiguous. This CDR3 contains 15 residues. Trimming shortened V by 4 bases and J by 1 base, and 13 bases separated the two germline ends. Per germline, CDR1 LGHNA and CDR2 YSLEER. CDR3 nucleotide sequence: TGCGCCAGCAGCCGCTTCTGGGCAGGGAACACTGAAGCTTTCTTT. Protein product: CASSRFWAGNTEAFF.

The CDR3 coding sequence is TGTGCCACCAGCAGAGCAGAGGCGGGAGGCTACGAGCAGTACTTC. Protein sequence: CATSRAEAGGYEQYF. This rearrangement joins TRBV15 to TRBJ2-7, with 8 bases fitting TRBD2. This CDR3 has 15 amino acids. CDR1 and CDR2 (germline): LNHNV, YYDKDF (reference sequence). V was clipped by 1 base and J by 3 bases; unmatched bases: 5.

J is TRBJ2-7 and V is TRBV28; 7 bases map to TRBD2. The germline V gene encodes CDR1 MDHEN and CDR2 SYDVKM. The CDR3 is 14 amino acids. Trimming took 7 bases from V and 0 from J; bases not matched to a gene: 6. CDR3 protein: CASNGRASSYEQYF. The CDR3 DNA reads as TGTGCCAGCAATGGGAGGGCGAGCTCCTACGAGCAGTACTTC. Variable domain in full (rest from reference TRBV28 and TRBJ2-7): DVKVTQSSRYLVKRTGEKVFLECVQDMDHENMFWYRQDPGLGLRLIYFSYDVKMKEKGDIPEGYSVSREKKERFSLILESASTNQTSMYLCASNGRASSYEQYFGPGTRLTVT.

The V call is TRBV7-6, the J call TRBJ1-2; D might be TRBD1 (5 bases). The ends were cut back, 5 bases at V and 0 bases at J, with 19 bases in the middle. The germline CDR1 and CDR2 sequences are SGHVS and FNYEAQ. This CDR3 contains 17 residues. The CDR3 spells CASSPLLGVRSNYGYTF. The CDR3 nucleotides read TGTGCCAGCAGCCCATTATTGGGGGTCCGATCTAACTATGGCTACACCTTC.

CDR3 DNA: TGTGCCAGTAGTAGTCCCGGAGGGGCCCCCTACGAGCAGTACTTC. This gives the protein CASSSPGGAPYEQYF. The V call is TRBV19, the J call TRBJ2-7; possibly TRBD2 for D (6 bases). Germline V gives CDR1 LNHDA, CDR2 SQIVND (reference sequence). V was shortened by 4 bases and J by 2 bases, with 15 bases between the two germline ends. The CDR3 is 15 residues long.

The chain recombines TRBV7-8 with TRBJ2-5; D is undetermined. Germline V CDR1 and CDR2: SGHVS, FQNEAQ. The CDR3 contains 11 residues. With 2 bases removed from V and 8 bases from J, the gap between germline ends came to 6 bases. Here the CDR3 DNA reads TGTGCCAGCAGCTTACATAATACCCAGTACTTC. This encodes CASSLHNTQYF.

V usage is TRBV30 and J usage is TRBJ1-3; D gene unclear. Per germline, CDR1 GTSNPN and CDR2 SVGIG (reference sequence). CDR3 size: 15 residues. V dropped 5 bases and J dropped 2 bases, with 16 bases sitting between them. DNA of the CDR3: TGTGCCTGGTTAGTGGGAGTGGGCCCTGGAAACACCATATATTTT. Amino acid sequence: CAWLVGVGPGNTIYF.

J is TRBJ2-2 and V is TRBV6-4; 8 positions match TRBD1. Trimming at V came to 2 bases and at J to 3 bases, leaving 8 bases not matched to a gene. Germline V gives CDR1 MRHNA, CDR2 SNTAGT. The CDR3 extends over 17 amino acids. DNA for the CDR3: TGTGCCAGCAGTGACGGGGCAGGGGGCAGTGACACCGGGGAGCTGTTTTTT. It translates to CASSDGAGGSDTGELFF.

The CDR3 nucleotides read TGCGCCAGCAGTCATTCGGCCGGGACAGGGGTATACAATGAGCAGTTCTTC. It is translated as CASSHSAGTGVYNEQFF. This chain links TRBV23-1 with TRBJ2-1, with 10 bases that match TRBD1. TRBV23-1 is placed among ORFs of uncertain function. The CDR3 runs 17 residues. Trimming removed 3 bases from V and 4 bases from J; junction bases left unmatched: 9.

The rearrangement joins TRBV2 to TRBJ2-5, with 7 bases matching TRBD1. Germline V gives CDR1 SNHLY, CDR2 FYNNEI. CDR3 length: 14 amino acids. The V and J ends lost 2 bases and 1 base, in that order; junction bases with no gene match: 1. DNA for the CDR3: TGTGCCAGCAGTGAACCAGGGGGCCAAGAGACCCAGTACTTC. This codes for CASSEPGGQETQYF. Complete variable domain (other parts from reference TRBV2 and TRBJ2-5): EPEVTQTPSHQVTQMGQEVILRCVPISNHLYFYWYRQILGQKVEFLVSFYNNEISEKSEIFDDQFSVERPDGSNFTLKIRSTKLEDSAMYFCASSEPGGQETQYFGPGTRLLVL.

V is TRBV5-5 and J is TRBJ1-1; D is unclear. The CDR3 extends over 17 amino acids. Germline CDR1 is SGHKS and CDR2 is YYEKEE (reference sequence). Trimming left V 4 bases short and J 2 bases short, with 21 bases between. The CDR3: CASSPRSQTILNTEAFF. CDR3 nucleotide sequence: TGTGCCAGCAGCCCCCGGTCGCAAACCATCCTTAACACTGAAGCTTTCTTT.

The V gene is TRBV5-1, the J gene TRBJ1-2, with D maybe TRBD1 (5 bases). The ends were cut back, 4 bases at V and 2 bases at J, with 18 bases in the middle. The CDR3 length is 16 residues. Germline V gene sequence: CDR1 SGHRS, CDR2 YFSETQ. The CDR3 nucleotides read TGCGCCAGCAGCCCCACGGCTCGGGACGGGAACTATGGCTACACCTTC. This translates into CASSPTARDGNYGYTF.

The chain's CDR3 is CASSPSRGGGQSNTEAFF. The CDR3 DNA reads TGTGCCAGCAGCCCATCCCGCGGCGGGGGCCAATCGAACACTGAAGCTTTCTTT. The V call is TRBV4-2, the J call TRBJ1-1, with a possible D match to TRBD1 (6 bases). Trimming took 4 bases from V and 1 from J, leaving 22 bases between them. This CDR3 spans 18 amino acids. Germline V gene lookup returns CDR1 LGHNA and CDR2 YNFKEQ.

The chain couples TRBV19 to TRBJ1-3; D not certain. This CDR3 is 12 amino acids long. The germline gives CDR1 LNHDA, CDR2 SQIVND (reference sequence). Trimming left V 5 bases short and J 4 bases short, with 6 bases between. CDR3 amino acids: CASSPQGNTIYF. CDR3 DNA: TGTGCCAGTAGTCCCCAGGGAAACACCATATATTTT.

The chain couples TRBV6-5 to TRBJ1-5; D is unresolved. The germline gives CDR1 MNHEY, CDR2 SVGAGI. CDR3 length: 14 amino acids. Trimming left V 5 bases short and J 6 bases short, with 14 bases between. The CDR3 spells CASSPGGVAQPQHF. The CDR3 nucleotides read TGTGCCAGCAGTCCCGGCGGAGTCGCTCAGCCCCAGCATTTT.

V usage is TRBV19 and J usage is TRBJ2-2; D ambiguous. Trimming pared 2 bases from V and 6 bases from J, leaving 7 bases between. Per germline, CDR1 LNHDA and CDR2 SQIVND (reference sequence). The CDR3 totals 13 residues. CDR3 region: CASSISVSGELFF. Here the CDR3 DNA reads TGTGCCAGTAGTATATCGGTATCCGGGGAGCTGTTTTTT.

This clone showed up just a few times. CDR3 nucleotide sequence: TGTGCCAGCTCACCACCCTCGAACAGGGTGGGAGACTATGGCTACACCTTC. Translation gives CASSPPSNRVGDYGYTF. This chain connects TRBV18 to TRBJ1-2, with D possibly matching TRBD1 (6 bases). The CDR3 length is 17 residues. Germline V CDR1 and CDR2: KGHSH, LQKENI. V was trimmed by 0 bases and J by 3 bases, leaving 17 bases between them. Drawing the rest from reference TRBV18 and TRBJ1-2, the complete variable domain is NAGVMQNPRHLVRRRGQEARLRCSPMKGHSHVYWYRQLPEEGLKFMVYLQKENIIDESGMPKERFSAEFPKEGPSILRIQQVVRGDSAAYFCASSPPSNRVGDYGYTFGSGTRLTVV.